Sequencing of this TCR beta chain was carried out in a study of cytomegalovirus exposure and HLA in healthy donors. The study's findings and limits: A later analysis associated some 16,000 TCR beta sequences with HLA alleles at a 0.05 false discovery rate. In a later analysis, TCR association rates varied by HLA locus: DRB1 most, HLA-C fewest. Certain sequence variants were highly shared and formed a cluster, and this cluster was likely a sequencing artifact. Per a prior analysis, the majority of TCR beta V segments were productive roughly 87% or roughly 30% of the time.

As concerns this clone: Its antigen is unidentified.

Germline V lookup: CDR1 GTSNPN, CDR2 SVGIG (reference sequence). This CDR3 comprises 16 residues. The ends were cut back, 2 bases at V and 0 bases at J, with 14 bases in the middle. Use of 60 Vbeta and 13 Jbeta primers characterized the PCR. Libraries were prepared by immunoSEQ multiplex PCR; TCRdb keeps only in-frame clonotypes and omits some of them. The repertoire holds some 190,000 clones, with about four fifths as singletons. The material sequenced was PBMCs. The clonotype comes from a female donor in good health and CMV-seronegative. The gene calls are TRBV30 and TRBJ1-5; D gene uncertain. In DNA form, the CDR3 reads TGTGCCTGGAGTCTAGGCCGGGGAGATAGCAATCAGCCCCAGCATTTT. Translation: CAWSLGRGDSNQPQHF.